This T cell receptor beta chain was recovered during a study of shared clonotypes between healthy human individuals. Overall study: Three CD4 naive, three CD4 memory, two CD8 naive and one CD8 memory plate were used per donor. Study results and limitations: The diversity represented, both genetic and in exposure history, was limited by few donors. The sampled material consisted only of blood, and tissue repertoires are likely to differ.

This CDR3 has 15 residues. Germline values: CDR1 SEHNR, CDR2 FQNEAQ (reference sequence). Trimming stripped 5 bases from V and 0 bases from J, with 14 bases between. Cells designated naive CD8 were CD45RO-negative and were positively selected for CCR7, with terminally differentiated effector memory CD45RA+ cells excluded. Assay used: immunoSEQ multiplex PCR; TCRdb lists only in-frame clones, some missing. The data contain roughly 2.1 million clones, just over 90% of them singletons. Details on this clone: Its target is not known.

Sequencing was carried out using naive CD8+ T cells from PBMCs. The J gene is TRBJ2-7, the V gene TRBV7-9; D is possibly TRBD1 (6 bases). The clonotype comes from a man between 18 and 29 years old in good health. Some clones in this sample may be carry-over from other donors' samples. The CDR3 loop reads CASSREMDSSYEQYF. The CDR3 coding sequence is TGTGCCAGCAGCCGCGAGATGGACAGCTCCTACGAGCAGTACTTC. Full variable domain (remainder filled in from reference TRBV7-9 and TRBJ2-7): DTGVSQNPRHKITKRGQNVTFRCDPISEHNRLYWYRQTLGQGPEFLTYFQNEAQLEKSRLLSDRFSAERPKGSFSTLEIQRTEQGDSAMYLCASSREMDSSYEQYFGPGTRLTVT.